The T cell receptor beta chain under discussion was sequenced for a study of graft-versus-host responses after intestinal transplantation. As for the study in general: Anti-thymocyte globulin was used for induction in all recipients, who then took tacrolimus and steroids for roughly three years.

From germline, CDR1 is SGHRS and CDR2 YFSETQ. The CDR3 loop spans 15 amino acids. V was trimmed by 0 bases and J by 3 bases, leaving 10 bases between them. The table came from immunoSEQ multiplex PCR; TCRdb's copy has only in-frame clones and leaves some out. Here the sample spans about 40,000 clones, more than 80% being singletons. Sequencing was performed on PBMCs, taken roughly 300 days after intestinal transplant. The chain combines TRBV5-1 with TRBJ1-3, with unresolved D. This TCR was recovered from a human patient who received an intestinal transplant, so some T cells may come from the graft donor. The CDR3 is CASSLGSLGGNTIYF. The CDR3 DNA reads as TGCGCCAGCAGCTTGGGGTCTCTAGGTGGAAACACCATATATTTT.